This passage covers 15 T cell receptor beta chains from one sample sequenced in a study of control samples from healthy donors and cancer patients. Generated by immunoSEQ multiplex PCR, the TCRdb table keeps only in-frame clones and is missing some. The repertoire consists of roughly 400,000 clones, with approximately 92% occurring once and the leading ten covering around 6.4%. Sequenced material: PBMCs. The source of these receptors is a man aged 40-50 years with head and neck cancer.

The rearrangement links TRBV9 to TRBJ2-7; D perhaps matches TRBD1 (5 bases). From germline, CDR1 is SGDLS and CDR2 YYNGEE. V was trimmed by 3 bases and J by 7 bases, leaving 20 bases between them. CDR3 size: 15 residues. This chain's CDR3 is CASSGDRSDPWEQYF. CDR3 sequence (DNA): TGTGCCAGCAGCGGTGACAGAAGTGACCCCTGGGAGCAGTACTTC.

J is TRBJ2-1 and V is TRBV5-1, with D perhaps assigned TRBD1 or TRBD2 (6 bases each). The CDR3 runs to 14 residues. CDR1 is SGHRS and CDR2 is YFSETQ in the germline V gene. Trimming cost V 1 base and J 9 bases, with 14 bases left between them. The CDR3 DNA sequence: TGCGCCAGCAGCTTGTTTTCGGGGGCAAGTGAGCAGTTCTTC. Translating it yields CASSLFSGASEQFF. Variable domain in full (rest from reference TRBV5-1 and TRBJ2-1): KAGVTQTPRYLIKTRGQQVTLSCSPISGHRSVSWYQQTPGQGLQFLFEYFSETQRNKGNFPGRFSGRQFSNSRSEMNVSTLELGDSALYLCASSLFSGASEQFFGPGTRLTVL.

This chain joins TRBV5-4 and TRBJ1-4; D unresolved. Germline V CDR1 and CDR2: SGHNT, YYREEE (reference sequence). CDR3 length: 12 amino acids. V was clipped by 2 bases and J by 6 bases, with 5 bases between them. For the CDR3, the DNA is TGTGCCAGCAGCTTCAGTGATGAAAAACTGTTTTTT. Encoded protein: CASSFSDEKLFF. Full variable domain (missing parts from reference TRBV5-4 and TRBJ1-4): ETGVTQSPTHLIKTRGQQVTLRCSSQSGHNTVSWYQQALGQGPQFIFQYYREEENGRGNFPPRFSGLQFPNYSSELNVNALELDDSALYLCASSFSDEKLFFGSGTQLSVL.

This rearrangement joins TRBV5-1 to TRBJ2-1; no reliable D call. The CDR3 is 15 residues long. Trimming removed 4 bases at V and 0 bases at J, with 11 bases between. Germline V gene lookup returns CDR1 SGHRS and CDR2 YFSETQ. The CDR3 nucleotides are TGCGCCAGCAGCATGACTCCCAGCTCCTACAATGAGCAGTTCTTC. It encodes CASSMTPSSYNEQFF.

This chain joins TRBV9 and TRBJ1-2, with 9 bases matching TRBD1. J lost 5 bases, V lost 3 bases, and 8 bases had no gene match. Germline values: CDR1 SGDLS, CDR2 YYNGEE. CDR3 length: 15 residues. The CDR3 DNA reads as TGTGCCAGCAGCGAACGGACAGGGGTGGAGTATGGCTACACCTTC. This encodes CASSERTGVEYGYTF.

This clone was seen just once. The genes are TRBV19 and TRBJ1-1; 9 positions match TRBD1. CDR1 is LNHDA and CDR2 is SQIVND in the germline V gene (reference sequence). The CDR3 has 14 residues. With 6 bases clipped from V and 4 bases from J, the junction kept 6 bases outside the gene matches. CDR3: CASRRGTGTTEAFF. In nucleotides, the CDR3 is TGTGCCAGTAGGAGAGGGACAGGGACCACTGAAGCTTTCTTT. The full variable domain, rest sourced from reference TRBV19 and TRBJ1-1, is DGGITQSPKYLFRKEGQNVTLSCEQNLNHDAMYWYRQDPGQGLRLIYYSQIVNDFQKGDIAEGYSVSREKKESFPLTVTSAQKNPTAFYLCASRRGTGTTEAFFGQGTRLTVV.

This chain joins TRBV10-3 and TRBJ2-3; 7 nucleotides agree with TRBD1. From germline, CDR1 is ENHRY and CDR2 SYGVKD. This CDR3 region has 15 residues. After removal of 8 bases from V and 1 base from J, the junction contained 9 bases not matched to a gene. The CDR3 region is CAIQPTGTGTDTQYF. CDR3 DNA: TGTGCCATCCAACCGACCGGGACAGGCACAGATACGCAGTATTTT.

The chain has TRBV3-1 (or the pseudogene TRBV3-2) and TRBJ2-3; no reliable D call. The CDR3 loop spans 13 amino acids. V was clipped by 5 bases and J by 5 bases, with 11 bases between them. The V gene's germline CDR1 is LGHDT and CDR2 YNNKEL (reference sequence). The CDR3 DNA is TGTGCCAGCAGCTCGCCAGTCGGAGATACGCAGTATTTT. Amino acid sequence: CASSSPVGDTQYF.

This chain uses TRBV27 with TRBJ2-7; TRBD1 is a possible D gene (5 bases). Germline-derived CDR1 and CDR2 are MNHEY and SMNVEV (reference sequence). The CDR3 covers 13 residues. The V end lost 6 bases, the J end lost 0 bases, and 9 bases lay between the germline ends. The CDR3 DNA reads as TGTGCCAGCAGCCCCGACAGCTCCTACGAGCAGTACTTC. Its protein is CASSPDSSYEQYF.

The chain couples TRBV25-1 to TRBJ2-7; possibly TRBD1 or TRBD2 for D (7 bases each). This CDR3 has 16 residues. Trimming removed 6 bases at V and 2 bases at J, with 20 bases between. The germline V gene has CDR1 MGHDK and CDR2 SYGVNS. The chain's CDR3 is CASREGGPGGTYEQYF. In nucleotides, the CDR3 is TGTGCCAGCAGAGAGGGGGGGCCAGGGGGAACCTACGAGCAGTACTTC.

V usage is TRBV24-1 and J usage is TRBJ2-7; 9 bases are shared with TRBD1. Unmatched junction bases numbered 11, after V lost 7 bases and J lost 5 bases. Per the germline V gene, CDR1 is KGHDR and CDR2 is SFDVKD. CDR3 length equals 15 residues. The DNA for the CDR3 is TGTGCCACCAGGGCTCAGGGACAGGGTTTACACGAGCAGTACTTC. As protein: CATRAQGQGLHEQYF.

In this sample, this clone turned up a few times. V and J are TRBV21-1 and TRBJ2-7; TRBD1 reflects the table's D call only, with no check against the DNA. TRBV21-1 is reported as a pseudogene. This CDR3 region has 13 residues. This CDR3 reads CASSRATGIGQYF. The CDR3 DNA reads as TGTGCCAGCAGCAGGGCTACAGGGATCGGGCAGTACTTC.

There are a few counts of this clone. This sequence joins TRBV28 and TRBJ2-2; the D is unclear. Germline V gene data show CDR1 as MDHEN and CDR2 as SYDVKM. Trimming took 7 bases from V and 3 from J, leaving 12 bases between them. The length of the CDR3 is 14 residues. The CDR3 nucleotides read TGTGCCAGCACCCCCCGACAAGACACCGGGGAGCTGTTTTTT. This gives the protein CASTPRQDTGELFF.

The chain recombines TRBV27 with TRBJ1-5; D gene uncertain. Germline V lookup: CDR1 MNHEY, CDR2 SMNVEV (reference sequence). The ends were cut back, 6 bases at V and 0 bases at J, with 6 bases in the middle. This CDR3 spans 13 amino acids. The CDR3 DNA reads as TGTGCCAGCAGAAGTGATAGCAATCAGCCCCAGCATTTT. This sequence encodes CASRSDSNQPQHF.

The chain combines TRBV7-3 with TRBJ1-2; 9 positions agree with TRBD1. This CDR3 is built from 18 residues. CDR1 and CDR2 (germline): SGHTA, FQGTGA. V lost 2 bases to trimming and J lost 11 bases; unmatched junction nucleotides: 21. The CDR3 region is CASSLFPPGESSGQGYTF. The CDR3 bases are TGTGCCAGCAGCTTATTTCCACCCGGGGAATCCTCGGGACAGGGATACACCTTC.